Listed here are 17 T cell receptor beta chains from one sample, sequenced in a study of blood T cell repertoires in COVID-19. Only in-frame clones appear in the TCRdb table, and some are missing; sequencing was by immunoSEQ multiplex PCR. The profile shows about 280,000 clones, approximately 83% of them singletons. Sequenced input: peripheral blood. Every receptor here comes from a woman aged 25 to 45 who had recovered from COVID-19.

V is TRBV9 and J is TRBJ2-5; D might be TRBD1 (5 bases). Trimming cost V 4 bases and J 0 bases, with 13 bases left between them. The CDR3 consists of 15 residues. Germline CDR1 and CDR2: SGDLS and YYNGEE. The CDR3 loop reads CASSRTTEYQETQYF. CDR3 DNA: TGTGCCAGCAGCCGTACGACAGAGTACCAAGAGACCCAGTACTTC.

About this clone: This same CDR3 is encoded by further DNA sequences in the sample. V usage is TRBV5-6 and J usage is TRBJ2-2, with a tentative D call TRBD1 (6 bases). CDR3 length equals 14 residues. The germline V gene has CDR1 SGHDT and CDR2 YYEEEE. V was shortened by 0 bases and J by 6 bases, with 9 bases between the two germline ends. This CDR3 is CASSLGSGAGELFF. The CDR3 bases are TGTGCCAGCAGCTTGGGGTCAGGGGCCGGGGAGCTGTTTTTT.

The chain joins TRBV14 to TRBJ2-3, with no clear D. The CDR3 runs to 13 residues. Trimming pared 2 bases from V and 2 bases from J, leaving 5 bases between. Per germline, CDR1 SGHDN and CDR2 FVKESK. The CDR3: CASSQFLTDTQYF. The CDR3 DNA reads TGTGCCAGCAGCCAATTTCTCACAGATACGCAGTATTTT.

The rearrangement joins TRBV14 to TRBJ1-6, with D uncertain. The CDR3 covers 17 residues. V was trimmed by 1 base and J by 7 bases, leaving 17 bases between them. The germline V gene has CDR1 SGHDN and CDR2 FVKESK. CDR3 sequence (DNA): TGTGCCAGCAGCCAAGGCCACCCTGGGGAGGGAAATTCACCCCTCCACTTT. Amino acids: CASSQGHPGEGNSPLHF.

The CDR3 nucleotides read TGTGCCAGCAGCCAAGATTGGGGGCAGGCTTCGTTTTTT. Encoded protein: CASSQDWGQASFF. The chain joins TRBV3-1 (or the pseudogene TRBV3-2) to TRBJ1-4; D is possibly TRBD1 (6 bases). Germline-derived CDR1 and CDR2 are LGHDT and YNNKEL (reference sequence). This CDR3 is 13 amino acids long. V lost 0 bases, J lost 16 bases, and 15 bases lay in between.

This clone was seen once. The chain carries TRBV10-3 and TRBJ1-5, with D possibly TRBD1 on 6 matching bases. Looked up from germline, CDR1 is ENHRY and CDR2 is SYGVKD. The CDR3 is 14 residues long. Trimming cost V 3 bases and J 5 bases, with 11 bases left between them. CDR3 DNA sequence: TGTGCCATCAGTGATCGGAAGGGGGATCAGCCCCAGCATTTT. Its translation: CAISDRKGDQPQHF.

The rearrangement joins TRBV29-1 to TRBJ2-1; 9 nucleotides agree with TRBD2. Germline lookup yields CDR1 SQVTM and CDR2 ANQGSEA. V shed 5 bases and J 6 bases; nucleotides not matched to a gene: 5. The CDR3 covers 13 residues. The CDR3 region has the DNA TGCAGCGTTCGTGCGGGAGGGGGCAATGAGCAGTTCTTC. Protein: CSVRAGGGNEQFF.

This chain joins TRBV4-1 and TRBJ1-1; D may be TRBD1 (5 bases). V was clipped by 3 bases and J by 2 bases, with 10 bases between them. Germline CDR1 and CDR2: MGHRA and YSYEKL. The CDR3 runs 14 residues. The CDR3 DNA is TGCGCCAGCAGCCAGACAGCCCGCAACACTGAAGCTTTCTTT. Its translation: CASSQTARNTEAFF.

This rearrangement joins TRBV5-4 to TRBJ2-5; 14 bases line up with TRBD2. CDR1 and CDR2 (germline): SGHNT, YYREEE (reference sequence). V was clipped by 6 bases and J by 3 bases; unmatched bases: 4. This CDR3 spans 15 amino acids. The CDR3 sequence: CASNKGLAGEETQYF. The CDR3 bases are TGTGCCAGCAACAAGGGACTAGCGGGGGAAGAGACCCAGTACTTC.

This sequence joins TRBV7-9 and TRBJ2-1; 9 bases fit TRBD1. Germline CDR1 and CDR2: SEHNR and FQNEAQ (reference sequence). Germline trimming cut 7 bases from V and 7 bases from J; bases unmatched to any gene: 17. This CDR3 is 17 amino acids long. CDR3 sequence: CASTPYWGQGSSNEQFF. In nucleotides, the CDR3 is TGTGCCAGCACCCCCTATTGGGGACAGGGAAGTAGTAATGAGCAGTTCTTC.

The chain recombines TRBV12-5 with TRBJ2-2; D remains ambiguous. The germline V and J ends were trimmed by 0 bases and 2 bases, with 10 bases remaining between them. CDR3 length: 16 residues. The germline V gene has CDR1 LGHNT and CDR2 FRNRAP. CDR3 DNA sequence: TGTGCTAGTGGTTTGGTACTTTCCAAAAACACCGGGGAGCTGTTTTTT. It specifies CASGLVLSKNTGELFF.

This clone was counted once. V is TRBV18 and J is TRBJ1-5, with 7 bases matching TRBD1. The J segment lost 9 bases and the V segment lost 6 bases, leaving 11 bases of the junction unmatched. This CDR3 region has 14 residues. CDR1 is KGHSH and CDR2 is LQKENI in the germline V gene. The CDR3 here is CASSSTGLWAPQHF. Written as DNA, the CDR3 is TGTGCCAGCTCTTCGACAGGGTTATGGGCGCCCCAGCATTTT.

In regard to this clone: One end of the junction varies from germline; a read error may be responsible. The chain uses TRBV6-5 and TRBJ2-2; 7 bases are a match to TRBD2. The CDR3 spans 16 residues. Germline V gene sequence: CDR1 MNHEY, CDR2 SVGAGI. This CDR3 is CASSYSGDYITRELFF. In DNA, the CDR3 is TGTGCCAGCAGTTACTCGGGGGACTACATCACCCGGGAGCTGTTTTTT.

The V gene is TRBV5-6, the J gene TRBJ2-3, with D unresolved. The ends were cut back, 2 bases at V and 6 bases at J, with 13 bases in the middle. Germline V gives CDR1 SGHDT, CDR2 YYEEEE. The CDR3 runs 14 residues. The CDR3 sequence: CASSLGLEVDTQYF. The CDR3 region has the DNA TGTGCCAGCAGCTTAGGCCTCGAGGTGGATACGCAGTATTTT.

The V gene is TRBV27, the J gene TRBJ2-1; the D gene is possibly TRBD1 (6 bases). CDR3 size: 13 residues. Trimming left V 2 bases short and J 7 bases short, with 9 bases between. The germline CDR1 and CDR2 sequences are MNHEY and SMNVEV (reference sequence). In DNA form, the CDR3 reads TGTGCCAGCAGTTTAAGGGGGTTGAATGAGCAGTTCTTC. The encoded protein is CASSLRGLNEQFF.

The CDR3 DNA is TGCGCCAGCAGCTTGGTGGAGAGGGCTGCTGAAGCTTTCTTT. Its translation is CASSLVERAAEAFF. V is TRBV5-1 and J is TRBJ1-1; unclear D gene. The CDR3 spans 14 residues. Germline lookup yields CDR1 SGHRS and CDR2 YFSETQ. Trimming pared 0 bases from V and 6 bases from J, leaving 12 bases between.

The chain joins TRBV19 to TRBJ2-2; 9 bases map to TRBD1. Germline V gene lookup returns CDR1 LNHDA and CDR2 SQIVND (reference sequence). The CDR3 sequence is 14 residues long. Trimming at V came to 9 bases and at J to 4 bases, leaving 6 bases not matched to a gene. CDR3 coding DNA: TGTGCCAGCTCACAGGGGGCGCCCACCGGGGAGCTGTTTTTT. It codes for CASSQGAPTGELFF.